This T cell receptor (beta chain) was recovered during a study of OX40 agonist ivuxolimab in advanced cancers. Looking at the study overall: Ivuxolimab, which targeted the costimulatory receptor OX40 (CD134), was an agonistic, fully human IgG2 monoclonal antibody. Prior anti-PD-1, anti-PD-L1 or anti-CTLA-4 therapy was permitted, and checkpoint inhibitors had been received by roughly 42% of dose-escalation patients. Of the roughly 54 patients in dose escalation, around 20 had hepatocellular carcinoma, some 15 had melanoma, 9 had renal cell carcinoma and 9 had head and neck cancer. The paper describes the monotherapy dose-escalation part (N of about 47 patients) of the phase I trial of ivuxolimab. In the dose-escalation cohort, around four fifths of patients were male, and the mean age was roughly 56 years with a range of roughly 23 to 79. Intravenous ivuxolimab was administered to patients every 2 weeks at six dose levels: 0.01, 0.1, 0.3, 1.5, 3 and 10 mg/kg. The purpose of peripheral TCRbeta sequencing was to test whether ivuxolimab changed TCR sequence diversity and led to clonal T-cell expansion. Partial responses were achieved by three dose-escalation patients, of whom one had hepatocellular carcinoma and two had cutaneous melanoma. The research as a whole found: In partial responders in the 0.1-3.0 mg/kg groups, normalized peripheral clonal expansion was found to be among the lowest, especially among CD8+ T cells. Antigen specificity was not determined for the clonally expanded peripheral T cells. After ivuxolimab, more expanded clones were found on average in CD8+ T cells than in CD4+ T cells. At doses from 0.1 to 3.0 mg/kg, clonal expansion was seen in both CD4+ and CD8+ blood T cells between baseline and week 6. Low levels of normalized T-cell clonal expansion were also seen in some patients who did not respond.

From V the trimming removes 7 bases and from J it removes 5 bases, while the gene matches leave 18 bases of the junction unaccounted for. From the germline V gene, CDR1 is SGHTA and CDR2 is FQGTGA. Counted from cysteine to phenylalanine, this CDR3 has 17 amino acids. Of all the DNA, just the CDR3 is kept, 51 bases in frame from base 1. The trial excluded patients who had a history of autoimmune disease or were on systemic immunosuppression. Peripheral blood for TCR sequencing was drawn from every dose cohort at baseline, at cycle 4 day 1 and at cycle 7 day 1. The samples were taken from a phase I, first-in-human, multicenter, open-label dose-escalation trial of ivuxolimab. Adults with locally advanced or metastatic melanoma, renal cell carcinoma, hepatocellular carcinoma or head and neck squamous cell carcinoma were enrolled in the trial. CD4+ and CD8+ T cells were sorted separately from peripheral blood before TCR sequencing.

Regarding this clone: Its antigen remains undetermined. Per-base quality was not reported, and no clone a single base away is much larger than it.

For sequencing of the TCRbeta CDR3 region, genomic DNA was extracted from the sorted cells. The immunoSEQ Assay was used to sequence the TCRbeta CDR3 regions. In its TCRdb copy, this immuneACCESS table keeps in-frame sequences only and misses some clones. Where compared with another copy, unresolved V genes explain less than half of these, and the others have no known cause. This sample comprises tens of thousands of clones, about 80% of them detected only once. 23% of the sample comes from the top ten. Sequencing was performed on CD4+ or CD8+ T cells sorted from blood, taken in a trial of the OX40 agonist ivuxolimab. The sequence came from an adult with an advanced solid tumor such as melanoma, head and neck, liver or kidney cancer. The chain was built from TRBV7-3 and TRBJ2-7; 9 bases in the middle match TRBD2. The CDR3 has the sequence CASTTPGGNSGRHEQYF. In nucleotide form, the sequence is TGTGCCAGCACCACCCCAGGGGGGAATAGCGGGAGACACGAGCAGTACTTC.